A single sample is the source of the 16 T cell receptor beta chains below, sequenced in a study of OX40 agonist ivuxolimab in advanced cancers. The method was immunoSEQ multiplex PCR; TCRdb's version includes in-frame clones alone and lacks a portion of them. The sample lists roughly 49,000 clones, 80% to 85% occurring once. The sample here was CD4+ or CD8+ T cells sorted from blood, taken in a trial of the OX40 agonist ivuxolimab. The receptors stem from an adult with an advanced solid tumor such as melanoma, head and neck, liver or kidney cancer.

CDR3 DNA sequence: TGCGCCAGCAGCTTCCTCGACAGGCAGTCCGAGCAGTACTTC. Encoded protein: CASSFLDRQSEQYF. The chain is built from TRBV5-1 and TRBJ2-7, with D perhaps TRBD1 (6 bases). The CDR3 is 14 amino acids. Deletions cut 2 bases from V and 6 bases from J, with 15 bases between. CDR1 is SGHRS, CDR2 YFSETQ, per germline.

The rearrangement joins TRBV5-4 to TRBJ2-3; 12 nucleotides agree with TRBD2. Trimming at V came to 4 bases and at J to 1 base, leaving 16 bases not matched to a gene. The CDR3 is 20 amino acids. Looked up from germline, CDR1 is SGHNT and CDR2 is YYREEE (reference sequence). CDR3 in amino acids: CASSKDGLAGPGRGTDTQYF. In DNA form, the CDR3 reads TGTGCCAGCAGCAAAGACGGACTAGCGGGGCCCGGGCGCGGCACAGATACGCAGTATTTT.

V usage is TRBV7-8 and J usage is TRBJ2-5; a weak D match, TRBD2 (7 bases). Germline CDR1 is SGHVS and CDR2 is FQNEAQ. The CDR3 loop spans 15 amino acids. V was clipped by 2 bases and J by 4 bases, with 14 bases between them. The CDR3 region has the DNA TGTGCCAGCAGCTTAAGTCTGGGGGGGCGAGAGACCCAGTACTTC. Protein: CASSLSLGGRETQYF.

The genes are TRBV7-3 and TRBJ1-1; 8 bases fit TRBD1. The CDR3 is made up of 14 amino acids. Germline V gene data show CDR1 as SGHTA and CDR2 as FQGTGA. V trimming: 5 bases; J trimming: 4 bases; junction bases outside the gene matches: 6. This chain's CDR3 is CASSPGQGLTEAFF. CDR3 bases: TGTGCCAGCAGCCCTGGACAGGGACTCACTGAAGCTTTCTTT.

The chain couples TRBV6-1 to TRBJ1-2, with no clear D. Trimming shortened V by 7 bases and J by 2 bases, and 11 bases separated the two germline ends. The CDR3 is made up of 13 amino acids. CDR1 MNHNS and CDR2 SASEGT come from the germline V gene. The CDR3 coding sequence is TGTGCCAGCACCCAGGACGGAAACTATGGCTACACCTTC. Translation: CASTQDGNYGYTF.

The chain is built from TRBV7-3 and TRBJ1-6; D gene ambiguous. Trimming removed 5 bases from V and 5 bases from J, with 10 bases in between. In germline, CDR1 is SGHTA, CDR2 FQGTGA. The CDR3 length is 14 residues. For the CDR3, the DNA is TGTGCCAGCAGCAAAGGCGGGCATAATTCACCCCTCCACTTT. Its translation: CASSKGGHNSPLHF.

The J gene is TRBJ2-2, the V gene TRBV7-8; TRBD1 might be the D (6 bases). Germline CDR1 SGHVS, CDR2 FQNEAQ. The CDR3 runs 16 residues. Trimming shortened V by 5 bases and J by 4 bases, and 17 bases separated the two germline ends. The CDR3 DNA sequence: TGTGCCAGCAGCCCGCTACAGGGATTGAGCACCGGGGAGCTGTTTTTT. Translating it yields CASSPLQGLSTGELFF.

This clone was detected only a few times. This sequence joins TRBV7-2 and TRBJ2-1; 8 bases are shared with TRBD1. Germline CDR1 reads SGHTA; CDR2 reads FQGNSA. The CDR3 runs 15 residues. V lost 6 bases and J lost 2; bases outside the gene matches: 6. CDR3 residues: CASRHDRGPYNEQFF. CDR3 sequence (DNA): TGTGCCAGCAGACACGACAGGGGACCCTACAATGAGCAGTTCTTC.

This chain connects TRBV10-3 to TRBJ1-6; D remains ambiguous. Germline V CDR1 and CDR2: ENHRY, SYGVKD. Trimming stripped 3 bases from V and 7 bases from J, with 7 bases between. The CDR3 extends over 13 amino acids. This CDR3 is CAISDIRNSPLHF. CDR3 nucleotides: TGTGCCATCAGTGACATTCGGAATTCACCCCTCCACTTT.

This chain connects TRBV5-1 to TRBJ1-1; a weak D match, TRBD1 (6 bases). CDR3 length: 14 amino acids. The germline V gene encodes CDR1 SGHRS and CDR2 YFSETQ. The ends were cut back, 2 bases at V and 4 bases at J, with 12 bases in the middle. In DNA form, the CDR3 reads TGCGCCAGCAGCTTTGGGGGCGCTAGCACTGAAGCTTTCTTT. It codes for CASSFGGASTEAFF. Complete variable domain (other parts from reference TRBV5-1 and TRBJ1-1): KAGVTQTPRYLIKTRGQQVTLSCSPISGHRSVSWYQQTPGQGLQFLFEYFSETQRNKGNFPGRFSGRQFSNSRSEMNVSTLELGDSALYLCASSFGGASTEAFFGQGTRLTVV.

The DNA for the CDR3 is TGTGCCGGAGGGGGGCAGTTCAATTCACCCCTCCACTTT. This encodes CAGGGQFNSPLHF. The chain joins TRBV6-5 to TRBJ1-6, with a weak D call TRBD1 (6 bases). Germline V gene data show CDR1 as MNHEY and CDR2 as SVGAGI. This CDR3 is 13 amino acids long. V was shortened by 11 bases and J by 7 bases, with 15 bases between the two germline ends.

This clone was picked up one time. CDR3 loop: CASSRGSTGVLTEAFF. For the CDR3, the DNA is TGTGCCAGCAGTCGGGGTTCAACAGGGGTTCTCACTGAAGCTTTCTTT. The genes are TRBV6-6 and TRBJ1-1, with 7 bases lining up with TRBD1. CDR3 length: 16 residues. Germline-derived CDR1 and CDR2 are MNHNY and SVGAGI (reference sequence). With V trimmed by 5 bases and J by 4 bases, 13 bases remained unmatched.

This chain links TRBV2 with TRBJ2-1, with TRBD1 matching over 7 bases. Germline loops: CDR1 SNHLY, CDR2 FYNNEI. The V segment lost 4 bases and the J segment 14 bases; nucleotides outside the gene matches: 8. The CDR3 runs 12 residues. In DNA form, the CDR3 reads TGTGCCAGCAGTGGGGATCAAGGGGGCGAGTTCTTC. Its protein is CASSGDQGGEFF.

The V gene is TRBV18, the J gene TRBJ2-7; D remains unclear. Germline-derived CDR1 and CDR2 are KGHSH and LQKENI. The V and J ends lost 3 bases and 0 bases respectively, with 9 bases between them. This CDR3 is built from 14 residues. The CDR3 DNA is TGTGCCAGCTCACCTGCCGTGAACTCCTACGAGCAGTACTTC. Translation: CASSPAVNSYEQYF.

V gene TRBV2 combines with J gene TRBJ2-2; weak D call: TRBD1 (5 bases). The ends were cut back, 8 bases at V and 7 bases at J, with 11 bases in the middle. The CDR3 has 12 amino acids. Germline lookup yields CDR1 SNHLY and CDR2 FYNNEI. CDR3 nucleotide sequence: TGTGCCAGCTTTCAGGGTAGCGGGGAGCTGTTTTTT. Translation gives CASFQGSGELFF.

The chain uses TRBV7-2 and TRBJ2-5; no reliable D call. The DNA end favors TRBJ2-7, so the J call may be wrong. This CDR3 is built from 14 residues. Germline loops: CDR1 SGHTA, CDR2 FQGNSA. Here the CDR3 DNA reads TGTGCCAGCAGCTTAGTCGGTATGGGGTACGAGCAGTACTTC. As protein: CASSLVGMGYEQYF.